The clone carrying this T cell receptor beta chain was detected only a few times. The data stem from a study of T cells in Graves' hyperthyroidism and ophthalmopathy. The investigators amplified TCR beta CDR3 regions from RNA transcripts. Using the HTBI primer set, a first-round RT-PCR was run on the TCR CDR3. TCRdb analysed the multiplex PCR reads with MiXCR anew, one entry per CDR3 protein. The data show 750,000 to 900,000 distinct CDR3 sequences, with roughly 40% seen just once and 8% to 9% held by the top ten. This sequence originates from a man aged 18 to 29 with Graves' hyperthyroidism. Sequencing was done on a sample of blood.

CDR3 sequence reads: CASSLGQVTGELFF. CDR3 in DNA: TGTGCCAGCAGCTTGGGGCAGGTCACCGGGGAGCTGTTTTTT. The chain employs TRBV7-2 and TRBJ2-2, with D tentatively TRBD1 (5 bases). CDR3 length: 14 amino acids. CDR1 is SGHTA, CDR2 FQGNSA, per germline. Trimming stripped 3 bases from V and 4 bases from J, with 9 bases between.